One and the same sample provided the 10 T cell receptor beta chains below, sequenced in a study of blood T cell repertoires in COVID-19 (dated by TCRdb to 2019 to 2021). Library method: the immunoSEQ multiplex PCR assay. The clones in this table, taken by TCRdb from immuneACCESS, are in-frame only. Not every clone is retained; where verified, under half of the shortfall comes from an unresolved V gene, and the cause of the rest is unknown. The sample table records 150,000 or so clones; 65% to 90% of these occur just once. The ten top clones hold 9% to 13% of the sample. Sequencing was done on a sample of peripheral blood. These receptors originate from a woman aged 55-70 years with COVID-19, enrolled during active disease.

This clone was detected a few times. The chain carries TRBV6-1 and TRBJ2-3; 10 positions agree with TRBD2. The V gene end was trimmed by 3 bases and the J gene end by 2 bases; junction bases not matched to a gene: 11. Germline CDR1 and CDR2: MNHNS and SASEGT. The CDR3 is made up of 18 amino acids. The CDR3 region has the DNA TGTGCCAGCAGTGAGTTTCGGACTAGCGGTACATCCACAGATACGCAGTATTTT. Translating gives CASSEFRTSGTSTDTQYF.

The V call is TRBV3-1 (or the pseudogene TRBV3-2), the J call TRBJ1-1; D gene uncertain. Per germline, CDR1 LGHDT and CDR2 YNNKEL (reference sequence). Trimming removed 4 bases at V and 0 bases at J, with 12 bases between. The CDR3 spans 15 residues. The CDR3 nucleotides are TGTGCCAGCAGCCCTCAGGCTCCGATGAACACTGAAGCTTTCTTT. Encoded protein: CASSPQAPMNTEAFF.

This chain joins TRBV9 and TRBJ2-2, with 7 bases fitting TRBD1. CDR1 is SGDLS and CDR2 is YYNGEE in the germline V gene. V was pared by 0 bases and J by 4 bases, with 3 bases of the junction left unmatched. The CDR3 is 15 amino acids. CDR3 in amino acids: CASSVVAGGTGELFF. CDR3 nucleotides: TGTGCCAGCAGCGTAGTGGCAGGGGGCACCGGGGAGCTGTTTTTT.

The CDR3 coding sequence is TGTGCCAGTAGCAGGGACAGGGGCCTGAACACCGGGGAGCTGTTTTTT. Protein: CASSRDRGLNTGELFF. The V call is TRBV19, the J call TRBJ2-2; 10 bases match TRBD1. The germline gives CDR1 LNHDA, CDR2 SQIVND (reference sequence). CDR3 length: 16 residues. V was pared by 6 bases and J by 1 base, with 5 bases of the junction left unmatched.

To note about this clone: Other nucleotide sequences in the sample specify the same CDR3. The chain combines TRBV6-1 with TRBJ1-5; D may be TRBD1 (5 bases). Germline V gene data show CDR1 as MNHNS and CDR2 as SASEGT. Trimming stripped 2 bases from V and 4 bases from J, with 12 bases between. The length of the CDR3 is 15 residues. In DNA, the CDR3 is TGTGCCAGCAGTGAAAGAAGGCAGGGTAATCAGCCCCAGCATTTT. Amino acid sequence: CASSERRQGNQPQHF.

The chain links TRBV20-1 to TRBJ1-4; D remains unclear. Germline V gene lookup returns CDR1 DFQATT and CDR2 SNEGSKA (reference sequence). V lost 3 bases, J lost 8 bases, and 13 bases lay in between. The CDR3 is 13 residues long. The CDR3 DNA sequence: TGCAGTGCTAGTCGGTCGGGTCCCGAAAAACTGTTTTTT. Its translation: CSASRSGPEKLFF.

This clone was detected a few times. This chain uses TRBV5-1 with TRBJ2-2, with unresolved D. The CDR3 has 15 amino acids. The germline V gene encodes CDR1 SGHRS and CDR2 YFSETQ. V was cut by 4 bases and J by 4 bases, with 14 bases left in between. The CDR3 sequence is CASSVADSFTGELFF. For the CDR3, the DNA is TGCGCCAGCAGCGTGGCTGACTCCTTCACCGGGGAGCTGTTTTTT.

The rearrangement joins TRBV3-1 (or the pseudogene TRBV3-2) to TRBJ1-1; 8 nucleotides agree with TRBD1. The J segment lost 5 bases and the V segment lost 5 bases, leaving 4 bases of the junction unmatched. The CDR3 totals 13 residues. From germline, CDR1 is LGHDT and CDR2 YNNKEL (reference sequence). The CDR3 nucleotides are TGTGCCAGCAGCGCCACAGGGGGTACTGAAGCTTTCTTT. This codes for CASSATGGTEAFF.

This clone was seen a few times. The gene calls are TRBV15 and TRBJ1-2; TRBD1 might be the D (6 bases). This CDR3 region has 12 residues. V lost 0 bases to trimming and J lost 7 bases, with 6 bases between them. Germline V gives CDR1 LNHNV, CDR2 YYDKDF (reference sequence). The CDR3 loop is CATSRDRGGYTF. CDR3 nucleotides: TGTGCCACCAGCAGAGACAGGGGTGGCTACACCTTC.

This clone is categorized as medium-sized. CDR3 in DNA: TGCGCCAGCAGCCAAGGAAACAGGGACGCGAACACCGGGGAGCTGTTTTTT. As protein: CASSQGNRDANTGELFF. V is TRBV5-1 and J is TRBJ2-2; D perhaps matches TRBD1 (6 bases). From germline, CDR1 is SGHRS and CDR2 YFSETQ. This CDR3 is 17 amino acids long. The V end was cut by 4 bases, the J end by 0 bases, with 16 bases between.